The 22 T cell receptor beta chains presented below share a single source sample, sequenced in a study of blood T cell repertoires in COVID-19. Sequencing was performed with immunoSEQ multiplex PCR; in TCRdb, only in-frame clones are kept and a portion is missing. The sample lists roughly 170,000 clones, approximately 80% occurring once. Sequencing was carried out using PBMCs or T cells enriched from blood (not recorded which). The receptor source for this set is a woman in her forties or fifties who had recovered from COVID-19.

The rearrangement joins TRBV2 to TRBJ2-1; 10 bases fit TRBD2. The trim removed 4 bases at V and 8 bases at J, leaving 5 bases unmatched. The germline CDR1 and CDR2 sequences are SNHLY and FYNNEI. The length of the CDR3 is 14 residues. The CDR3 spells CASSVGTSVYEQFF. The CDR3 coding sequence is TGTGCCAGCAGTGTGGGGACTAGCGTCTATGAGCAGTTCTTC.

The chain carries TRBV30 and TRBJ2-7; 9 nucleotides match TRBD2. The junction had 11 bases not matched to a gene; V was cut back by 7 bases and J by 4 bases. CDR3 length: 14 amino acids. Per the germline V gene, CDR1 is GTSNPN and CDR2 is SVGIG (reference sequence). CDR3 sequence reads: CAYTPPAGGYEQYF. DNA for the CDR3: TGTGCCTACACCCCCCCAGCGGGGGGATACGAGCAGTACTTC.

This clone was observed a few times. The chain couples TRBV3-1 (or the pseudogene TRBV3-2) to TRBJ2-7; TRBD2 matches at 11 bases. The CDR3 covers 16 residues. Germline values: CDR1 LGHDT, CDR2 YNNKEL (reference sequence). The V and J ends lost 2 bases and 2 bases, in that order; junction bases with no gene match: 5. CDR3 residues: CASSQLGTSGPYEQYF. CDR3 nucleotides: TGTGCCAGCAGCCAACTTGGGACTAGCGGTCCCTACGAGCAGTACTTC.

This chain connects TRBV3-1 (or the pseudogene TRBV3-2) to TRBJ1-5, with D possibly TRBD1 on 5 matching bases. The CDR3 runs to 14 residues. Germline V lookup: CDR1 LGHDT, CDR2 YNNKEL (reference sequence). The V gene lost 3 bases and the J gene lost 7 bases, with 13 bases spanning the gap. Here the CDR3 reads CASSHNGGGQPQHF. DNA for the CDR3: TGTGCCAGCAGCCATAACGGGGGAGGACAGCCCCAGCATTTT.

The rearrangement joins TRBV11-2 to TRBJ1-6, with 7 bases fitting TRBD1. The germline CDR1 and CDR2 sequences are SGHAT and FQNNGV. The CDR3 spans 16 residues. With V trimmed by 2 bases and J by 6 bases, 7 bases remained unmatched. The CDR3 sequence: CASSLLSGTVNSPLHF. CDR3 sequence (DNA): TGTGCCAGCAGCTTACTATCCGGGACAGTTAATTCACCCCTCCACTTT.

This clone came up once. The chain links TRBV3-1 (or the pseudogene TRBV3-2) to TRBJ2-3; no reliable D call. The CDR3 loop spans 11 amino acids. Germline values: CDR1 LGHDT, CDR2 YNNKEL (reference sequence). V was pared by 6 bases and J by 6 bases, with 7 bases between. The CDR3 reads CASRRADTQYF. DNA of the CDR3: TGTGCCAGCAGGAGAGCGGATACGCAGTATTTT.

Comment on this clone: A read error is possible here, since a much larger clone lies one base away. The chain links TRBV7-9 to TRBJ2-3; D unresolved. The CDR3 extends over 12 amino acids. V gave up 5 bases and J gave up 0 bases, with 3 bases separating them. Germline values: CDR1 SEHNR, CDR2 FQNEAQ (reference sequence). CDR3: CASSPSTDTQYF. The CDR3 DNA reads as TGTGCCAGCAGCCCGAGCACAGATACGCAGTATTTT.

V is TRBV28 and J is TRBJ1-1, with a weak D call TRBD1 (6 bases). Germline assignment: CDR1 MDHEN and CDR2 SYDVKM. This CDR3 contains 14 residues. The V gene lost 6 bases and the J gene lost 3 bases, with 14 bases spanning the gap. CDR3 protein: CASRTPWGHTEAFF. The DNA for the CDR3 is TGTGCCAGCAGGACACCTTGGGGGCACACTGAAGCTTTCTTT.

This rearrangement joins TRBV5-1 to TRBJ2-5; 7 nucleotides match TRBD1. V lost 2 bases to trimming and J lost 5 bases; unmatched junction nucleotides: 12. Germline CDR1 is SGHRS and CDR2 is YFSETQ. CDR3 length: 16 residues. CDR3 nucleotides: TGCGCCAGCAGCTTACTTTACGACAGGGACGGGGAGACCCAGTACTTC. It codes for CASSLLYDRDGETQYF.

This clone came up once. The chain uses TRBV19 and TRBJ2-1, with 8 bases lining up with TRBD2. Per the germline V gene, CDR1 is LNHDA and CDR2 is SQIVND (reference sequence). V lost 9 bases and J lost 0; bases outside the gene matches: 10. The CDR3 is 16 amino acids. This CDR3 is CASSKTSANSYNEQFF. The CDR3 bases are TGTGCCAGCTCCAAGACTAGCGCTAACTCCTACAATGAGCAGTTCTTC.

The sample holds a few counts of this clone. The rearrangement uses TRBV11-2 and TRBJ2-2; 9 bases are shared with TRBD2. CDR1 is SGHAT, CDR2 FQNNGV, per germline. This CDR3 region has 16 residues. Trimming at V came to 1 base and at J to 7 bases, leaving 7 bases not matched to a gene. This CDR3 is CASSLGASGVYGELFF. In nucleotides, the CDR3 is TGTGCCAGCAGCTTAGGGGCTAGCGGGGTTTACGGGGAGCTGTTTTTT.

The V call is TRBV28, the J call TRBJ2-7, with 8 bases aligning to TRBD1. J lost 3 bases, V lost 8 bases, and 9 bases had no gene match. Germline values: CDR1 MDHEN, CDR2 SYDVKM. This CDR3 region has 14 residues. The DNA for the CDR3 is TGTGCCAGCCTGGGACAGGCGAACTTCTACGAGCAGTACTTC. This gives the protein CASLGQANFYEQYF.

V usage is TRBV18 and J usage is TRBJ2-7; TRBD1 matches at 12 bases. CDR3 length: 14 amino acids. The germline CDR1 and CDR2 sequences are KGHSH and LQKENI. The V segment lost 3 bases and the J segment 5 bases; nucleotides outside the gene matches: 2. CDR3 in DNA: TGTGCCAGCTCACCGGGGACAGGGGGCCACGAGCAGTACTTC. Translation: CASSPGTGGHEQYF.

The chain couples TRBV28 to TRBJ2-7; weak D call: TRBD2 (7 bases). Per germline, CDR1 MDHEN and CDR2 SYDVKM. This CDR3 has 15 residues. V was shortened by 5 bases and J by 6 bases, with 20 bases between the two germline ends. This CDR3 is CASSTVGRGSLEQYF. DNA of the CDR3: TGTGCCAGCAGTACTGTAGGGAGGGGGTCCCTCGAGCAGTACTTC.

J is TRBJ2-7 and V is TRBV5-1; D is unclear. V was cut by 3 bases and J by 5 bases, with 15 bases left in between. Germline-derived CDR1 and CDR2 are SGHRS and YFSETQ. The CDR3 is 14 amino acids. The CDR3 DNA follows: TGCGCCAGCAGCTCCTCGGCTTGGGCAAACGAGCAGTACTTC. It encodes CASSSSAWANEQYF. Full variable domain (outside the CDR3, taken from reference TRBV5-1 and TRBJ2-7): KAGVTQTPRYLIKTRGQQVTLSCSPISGHRSVSWYQQTPGQGLQFLFEYFSETQRNKGNFPGRFSGRQFSNSRSEMNVSTLELGDSALYLCASSSSAWANEQYFGPGTRLTVT.

V usage is TRBV27 and J usage is TRBJ2-1; possible D gene TRBD2, 6 bases. Germline V gene lookup returns CDR1 MNHEY and CDR2 SMNVEV (reference sequence). The V gene lost 5 bases and the J gene lost 1 base, with 12 bases spanning the gap. CDR3 length equals 15 residues. The CDR3 protein is CASSTRGPSYNEQFF. For the CDR3, the DNA is TGTGCCAGCAGTACGCGGGGACCTTCCTACAATGAGCAGTTCTTC.

The chain combines TRBV5-6 with TRBJ1-6, with a tentative D call TRBD1 (6 bases). The CDR3 spans 15 residues. CDR1 SGHDT and CDR2 YYEEEE come from the germline V gene. Trimming took 4 bases from V and 8 from J, leaving 16 bases between them. CDR3 in DNA: TGTGCCAGCAGCACCGTCGGCAGGGGTGATTCACCCCTCCACTTT. It codes for CASSTVGRGDSPLHF.

The chain links TRBV3-1 (or the pseudogene TRBV3-2) to TRBJ2-1; D gene unclear. The CDR3 has 13 residues. V gave up 4 bases and J gave up 7 bases, with 11 bases separating them. Germline V gene lookup returns CDR1 LGHDT and CDR2 YNNKEL (reference sequence). CDR3 nucleotide sequence: TGTGCCAGCAGCCCCGTCGACGGGAATGAGCAGTTCTTC. Its translation is CASSPVDGNEQFF.

The CDR3, as DNA: TGTGCCAGTAGATCTAGCGGGCTCTCCTACAATGAGCAGTTCTTC. This encodes CASRSSGLSYNEQFF. V usage is TRBV19 and J usage is TRBJ2-1; TRBD2 aligns across 8 bases. Germline V gives CDR1 LNHDA, CDR2 SQIVND (reference sequence). The CDR3 loop spans 15 amino acids. Losses at the gene ends were 6 bases for V and 0 bases for J; bases not matched to a gene: 4.

The chain joins TRBV18 to TRBJ2-5, with D possibly TRBD2 on 5 matching bases. V was trimmed by 6 bases and J by 4 bases, leaving 18 bases between them. Germline CDR1 is KGHSH and CDR2 is LQKENI. The CDR3 extends over 15 amino acids. CDR3 sequence: CASSSRSGEGETQYF. CDR3 in DNA: TGTGCCAGCTCGTCTAGATCCGGGGAAGGAGAGACCCAGTACTTC.

V gene TRBV19 combines with J gene TRBJ1-1, with 7 bases matching TRBD1. CDR1 is LNHDA and CDR2 is SQIVND in the germline V gene (reference sequence). The CDR3 is 13 amino acids. The V and J ends lost 4 bases and 4 bases, in that order; junction bases with no gene match: 3. CDR3: CASSTHRGTEAFF. The CDR3 DNA follows: TGTGCCAGTAGTACCCACAGGGGCACTGAAGCTTTCTTT. The complete variable domain, with remaining parts taken from reference TRBV19 and TRBJ1-1, reads DGGITQSPKYLFRKEGQNVTLSCEQNLNHDAMYWYRQDPGQGLRLIYYSQIVNDFQKGDIAEGYSVSREKKESFPLTVTSAQKNPTAFYLCASSTHRGTEAFFGQGTRLTVV.

V is TRBV6-5 and J is TRBJ2-1; TRBD2 aligns across 11 bases. The germline CDR1 and CDR2 sequences are MNHEY and SVGAGI. V lost 7 bases, J lost 6 bases, and 8 bases stayed unmatched. The CDR3 covers 15 residues. The CDR3 DNA reads as TGTGCCAGCACCTCAAATAGCGGGAGGGGCAATGAGCAGTTCTTC. Encoded protein: CASTSNSGRGNEQFF.